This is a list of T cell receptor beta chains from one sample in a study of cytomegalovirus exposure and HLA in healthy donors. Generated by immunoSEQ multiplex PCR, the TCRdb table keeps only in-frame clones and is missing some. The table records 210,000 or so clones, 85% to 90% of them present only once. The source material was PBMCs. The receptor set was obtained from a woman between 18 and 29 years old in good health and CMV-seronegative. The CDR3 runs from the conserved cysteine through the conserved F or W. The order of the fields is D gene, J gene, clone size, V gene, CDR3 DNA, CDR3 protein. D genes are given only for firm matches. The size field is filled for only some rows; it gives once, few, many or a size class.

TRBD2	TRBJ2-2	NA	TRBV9	TGTGCCAGCAGCGGCTGGACTAGCGGGGGGACCGGGGAGCTGCTTTTT	CASSGWTSGGTGELLF
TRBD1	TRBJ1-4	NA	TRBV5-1	TGCGCCAGCAGCTTGTGGGGACAGCCTAATGAAAAACTGTTTTTT	CASSLWGQPNEKLFF
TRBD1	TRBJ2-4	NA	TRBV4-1	TGCGCCAGCAGCCAAGAGGTCCCCGGACAGGGGTACAACATTCAGTACTTC	CASSQEVPGQGYNIQYF
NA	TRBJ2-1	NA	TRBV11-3	TGTGCCAGCAGCCCAGCCTGGGGAGTGGGGAATGAGCAGTTCTTC	CASSPAWGVGNEQFF
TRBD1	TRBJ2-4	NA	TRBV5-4	TGTGCCAGCAGCCCCCCAGGGGGAGCCAAAAACATTCAGTACTTC	CASSPPGGAKNIQYF
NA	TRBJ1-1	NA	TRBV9	TGTGCCAGCAGCTCGATACCGGGACAGAACACTGAAGCTTTCTTT	CASSSIPGQNTEAFF
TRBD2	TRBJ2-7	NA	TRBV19	TGTGCCAGTAGTATCTTCCTCGTAGGAACTAGCGGATTCTACGAGCAGTACTTC	CASSIFLVGTSGFYEQYF
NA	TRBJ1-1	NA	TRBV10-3	TGTGCCATCAGTAACTCACCCAACACTGAAGCTTTCTTT	CAISNSPNTEAFF
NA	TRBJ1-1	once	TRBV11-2	TGTGCCAGCAGCCACACGACACATTATAGCACTGAAGCTTTCTTT	CASSHTTHYSTEAFF
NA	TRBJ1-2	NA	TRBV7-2	TGTGCCAGCAGCTCGCAACCCGGGCAAAGGGGTGGCTATGGCTACACCTTC	CASSSQPGQRGGYGYTF
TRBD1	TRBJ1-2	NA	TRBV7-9	TGTGCCAGCAGCTGGGGGACAGCCTATGGCTACACCTTC	CASSWGTAYGYTF
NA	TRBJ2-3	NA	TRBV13	TGTGCCAGCAGCTTCATAGATACGCAGTATTTT	CASSFIDTQYF
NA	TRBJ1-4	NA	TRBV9	TGTGCCAGCAGCGTTTCAGTGGGGCTGGGAGAAAAACTGTTTTTT	CASSVSVGLGEKLFF
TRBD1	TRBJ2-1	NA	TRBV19	TGTGCCAGTAGTATCGGACAGGGTTGGAATGAGCAGTTCTTC	CASSIGQGWNEQFF
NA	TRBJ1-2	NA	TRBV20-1	TGCAGTGCTATCCCCAGGGAAGGCTACACCTTC	CSAIPREGYTF